This is a list of T cell receptor beta chains from one sample in a study of T cells in Graves' hyperthyroidism and ophthalmopathy. TCRdb passed the multiplex PCR reads through MiXCR, listing each CDR3 protein once. Seen here are about 680,000 distinct CDR3 sequences, over 35% observed once, and the top ten hold about a third. The sample comprised blood. These receptors were taken from a woman between 40 and 55 years old with Graves' hyperthyroidism. Both conserved end residues are part of each CDR3. A D gene is named only where the DNA matches it firmly. Clone sizes are given selectively: once, few, many, or a class where the clone is expanded.

CASGPWDRGLSFF | TGTGCCAGCGGACCGTGGGACAGGGGATTATCTTTCTTT | 13 | TRBD1 | few | TRBJ1-1 | TRBV28
CACHKSGTGRRNYGYTF | TGTGCCTGCCATAAATCGGGGACCGGCCGTCGGAACTATGGCTACACCTTC | 17 | . | . | TRBJ1-2 | TRBV30
CASSPGGHSGNTIYF | TGTGCCAGCAGCCCAGGGGGGCACTCTGGAAACACCATATATTTT | 15 | TRBD1 | few | TRBJ1-3 | TRBV9
CASSLGQLHGEKLFF | TGTGCCAGCAGCCTAGGACAGCTACATGGTGAAAAACTGTTTTTT | 15 | . | few | TRBJ1-4 | TRBV7-8
CASSIWQGLTTEAFF | TGTGCCAGTAGTATCTGGCAGGGTCTTACAACTGAAGCTTTCTTT | 15 | . | . | TRBJ1-1 | TRBV19
CASHFLGGVRNYEQYF | TGCGCCAGCCACTTTCTAGGGGGGGTGCGAAACTACGAGCAGTACTTC | 16 | . | . | TRBJ2-7 | TRBV5-1
CASGDRDSGGNTIYF | TGTGCCAGTGGAGACAGGGACTCGGGAGGAAACACCATATATTTT | 15 | TRBD1 | many | TRBJ1-3 | TRBV6-5
CASSIGRATEAFF | TGTGCCAGTAGTATAGGGAGGGCCACTGAAGCTTTCTTT | 13 | . | many | TRBJ1-1 | TRBV19
CAISDPISTGTGYSSYEQYF | TGTGCCATCAGTGACCCCATTTCGACCGGGACAGGGTATTCGTCCTACGAGCAGTACTTC | 20 | TRBD1 | many | TRBJ2-7 | TRBV10-3
CASSQGLYDEQYF | TGCGCCAGCAGCCAAGGACTTTATGACGAGCAGTACTTC | 13 | . | few | TRBJ2-7 | TRBV4-3
CAGTGVEETQYF | TGTGCGGGGACAGGGGTCGAAGAGACCCAGTACTTC | 12 | TRBD1 | . | TRBJ2-5 | TRBV2
CASSPLFERGTQYF | TGTGCCAGCAGCCCACTATTTGAACGGGGGACCCAGTACTTC | 14 | . | few | TRBJ2-5 | TRBV7-2
CASSPNRVGFGYGYTF | TGTGCCAGCAGCCCGAACAGGGTCGGTTTCGGCTATGGCTACACCTTC | 16 | . | many | TRBJ1-2 | TRBV12-3/TRBV12-4
CATSDYRGEETQYF | TGTGCCACTAGTGACTACAGGGGAGAGGAGACCCAGTACTTC | 14 | TRBD1 | many | TRBJ2-5 | TRBV24-1
CASSADFWAGGYTF | TGTGCCAGCAGCGCCGACTTCTGGGCGGGCGGCTACACCTTC | 14 | . | few | TRBJ1-2 | TRBV9
CSASSLIRQKVANYGYTF | TGCAGTGCTTCCTCCCTAATTCGTCAAAAAGTGGCTAACTATGGCTACACCTTC | 18 | . | few | TRBJ1-2 | TRBV20-1
CASSSHQSGEQYF | TGTGCCAGCAGCTCCCACCAGTCCGGGGAGCAGTACTTC | 13 | . | . | TRBJ2-5 | TRBV7-2
CASSTPLLPGGGELFF | TGTGCCAGCAGCACACCTCTACTCCCAGGTGGCGGGGAGCTGTTTTTT | 16 | . | many | TRBJ2-2 | TRBV7-9
CASSPTRGGIVGNQPQHF | TGTGCCAGCAGTCCCACCCGGGGGGGAATCGTCGGCAATCAGCCCCAGCATTTT | 18 | . | few | TRBJ1-5 | TRBV6-5
CASSYVPGMNTEAFF | TGTGCCAGCAGTTACGTCCCCGGCATGAACACTGAAGCTTTCTTT | 15 | . | few | TRBJ1-1 | TRBV6-5
CASSMIRGLDQPQHF | TGTGCCAGTAGTATGATTAGAGGTCTTGATCAGCCCCAGCATTTT | 15 | . | many | TRBJ1-5 | TRBV19
CSVRDRGIGEAFF | TGCAGCGTCCGCGACAGGGGCATTGGCGAAGCTTTCTTT | 13 | TRBD1 | many | TRBJ1-1 | TRBV29-1
CSARRDRGYGYTF | TGCAGTGCTAGGAGGGACAGGGGCTATGGCTACACCTTC | 13 | TRBD1 | few | TRBJ1-2 | TRBV20-1
CASSTTGTSTDTQYF | TGTGCCAGCAGTACTACCGGGACTAGCACAGATACGCAGTATTTT | 15 | . | . | TRBJ2-3 | TRBV7-9
CSASRDRVLYEQYF | TGCAGTGCTAGTAGGGACAGGGTACTCTACGAGCAGTACTTC | 14 | TRBD1 | many | TRBJ2-7 | TRBV20-1
CSAREWTAYEQYF | TGCAGTGCTAGAGAGTGGACTGCGTACGAGCAGTACTTC | 13 | . | . | TRBJ2-7 | TRBV20-1
CSAPRPDQETQYF | TGCAGTGCCCCTCGACCCGACCAAGAGACCCAGTACTTC | 13 | . | many | TRBJ2-5 | TRBV20-1
CAWTRGSGRKLFF | TGTGCCTGGACCAGGGGGTCTGGGAGAAAACTGTTTTTT | 13 | TRBD1 | . | TRBJ1-4 | TRBV30
CASSRIETQYF | TGTGCCAGCAGCCGTATAGAGACCCAGTACTTC | 11 | . | many | TRBJ2-5 | TRBV9
CASSSAGLSSYEQYF | TGTGCCAGCAGTTCGGCGGGGCTATCCTCCTACGAGCAGTACTTC | 15 | . | few | TRBJ2-7 | TRBV6-6
CASSLRRGTSTDTQYF | TGCGCCAGCAGCCTGAGACGAGGGACTAGCACAGATACGCAGTATTTT | 16 | . | . | TRBJ2-3 | TRBV5-1
CASSRPEGAGYTF | TGTGCCAGCAGTCGACCCGAGGGGGCTGGCTACACCTTC | 13 | TRBD1 | few | TRBJ1-2 | TRBV12-3/TRBV12-4
CATSRSQWTSYKETQYF | TGTGCCACCAGCAGATCACAATGGACTAGCTACAAAGAGACCCAGTACTTC | 17 | TRBD2 | many | TRBJ2-5 | TRBV15
CASTLTGETGNTIYF | TGCGCCAGCACCCTGACAGGGGAGACAGGAAACACCATATATTTT | 15 | TRBD1 | few | TRBJ1-3 | TRBV5-1
CASSFAGTVYGYTF | TGTGCCAGCAGTTTCGCGGGGACAGTCTATGGCTACACCTTC | 14 | TRBD1 | few | TRBJ1-2 | TRBV6-5
CASSYGGTGGNYGYTF | TGTGCCAGCAGTTACGGGGGGACAGGGGGCAACTATGGCTACACCTTC | 16 | TRBD1 | . | TRBJ1-2 | TRBV6-5
CASSLSRPASPLHF | TGCGCCAGCAGCCTGTCGAGGCCCGCTTCACCCCTCCACTTT | 14 | . | few | TRBJ1-6 | TRBV4-3
CASTFGPDTQYF | TGTGCCAGCACCTTTGGACCAGATACGCAGTATTTT | 12 | . | . | TRBJ2-3 | TRBV12-3/TRBV12-4
CATSDRDRRSSGANVLTF | TGTGCCACCAGTGATCGGGACAGGCGGAGCTCTGGGGCCAACGTCCTGACTTTC | 18 | TRBD1 | . | TRBJ2-6 | TRBV24-1